This T cell receptor beta chain was obtained from a study of cytomegalovirus exposure and HLA in healthy donors. The CDR3 spans 14 residues. CDR1 is MDHEN, CDR2 SYDVKM, per germline. Trimming shortened V by 5 bases and J by 8 bases, and 16 bases separated the two germline ends. Libraries were prepared by immunoSEQ multiplex PCR; TCRdb keeps only in-frame clonotypes and omits some of them. The sample holds 65,000 to 80,000 clones; roughly 94% are singletons and the top ten take approximately 3.3%. The chain recombines TRBV28 with TRBJ2-1; D may be TRBD1 (6 bases). Material for sequencing was PBMCs. This TCR derives from a woman under 30 in good health and CMV-seropositive. The CDR3 spells CASSPRGGRDEQFF. The CDR3 coding sequence is TGTGCCAGCAGTCCCCGAGGGGGTCGGGATGAGCAGTTCTTC.